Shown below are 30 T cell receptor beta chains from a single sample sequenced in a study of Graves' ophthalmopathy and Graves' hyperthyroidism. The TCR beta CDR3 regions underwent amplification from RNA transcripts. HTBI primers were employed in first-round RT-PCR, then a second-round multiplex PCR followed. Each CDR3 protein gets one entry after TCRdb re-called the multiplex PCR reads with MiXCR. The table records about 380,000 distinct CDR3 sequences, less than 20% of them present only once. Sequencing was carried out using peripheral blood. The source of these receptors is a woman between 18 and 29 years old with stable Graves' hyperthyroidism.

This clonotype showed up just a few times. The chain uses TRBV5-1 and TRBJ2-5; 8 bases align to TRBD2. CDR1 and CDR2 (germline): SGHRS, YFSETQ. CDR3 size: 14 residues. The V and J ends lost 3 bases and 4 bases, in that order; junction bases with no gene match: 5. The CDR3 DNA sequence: TGCGCCAGCAGCTCGGCGAGCGGGGGAGAGACCCAGTACTTC. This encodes CASSSASGGETQYF.

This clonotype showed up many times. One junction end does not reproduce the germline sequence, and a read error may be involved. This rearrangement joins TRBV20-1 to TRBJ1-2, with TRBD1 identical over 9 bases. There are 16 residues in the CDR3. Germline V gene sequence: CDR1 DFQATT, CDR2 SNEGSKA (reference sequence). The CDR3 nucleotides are TGCAGTGCTGGAGATCGGGGGACAGGGTTGAACTATGGCTACACCTTC. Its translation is CSAGDRGTGLNYGYTF.

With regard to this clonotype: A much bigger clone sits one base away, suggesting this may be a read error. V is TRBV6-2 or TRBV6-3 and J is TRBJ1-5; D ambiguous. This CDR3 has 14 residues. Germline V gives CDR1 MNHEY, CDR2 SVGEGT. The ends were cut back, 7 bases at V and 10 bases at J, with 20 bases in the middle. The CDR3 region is CASTLTADLHPQHF. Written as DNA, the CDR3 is TGTGCCAGCACCCTAACAGCCGACCTACATCCCCAGCATTTT.

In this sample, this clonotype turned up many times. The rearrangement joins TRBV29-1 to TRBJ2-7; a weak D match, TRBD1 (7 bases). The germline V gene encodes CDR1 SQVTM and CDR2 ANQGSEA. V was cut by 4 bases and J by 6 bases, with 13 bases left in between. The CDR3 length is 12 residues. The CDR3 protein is CSVGSQGGEQYF. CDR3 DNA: TGCAGCGTTGGAAGTCAGGGGGGCGAGCAGTACTTC.

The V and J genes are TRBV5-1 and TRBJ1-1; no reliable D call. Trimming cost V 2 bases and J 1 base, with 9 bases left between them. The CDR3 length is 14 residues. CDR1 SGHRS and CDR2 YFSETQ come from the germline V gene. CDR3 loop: CASSLADSNTEAFF. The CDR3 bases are TGCGCCAGCAGCTTAGCTGATTCGAACACTGAAGCTTTCTTT.

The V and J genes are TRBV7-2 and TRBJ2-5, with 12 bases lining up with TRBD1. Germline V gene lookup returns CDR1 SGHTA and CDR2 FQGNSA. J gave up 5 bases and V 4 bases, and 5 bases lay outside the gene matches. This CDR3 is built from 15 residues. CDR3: CASSSGQGAWETQYF. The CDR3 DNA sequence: TGTGCCAGCAGCTCGGGACAGGGGGCCTGGGAGACCCAGTACTTC.

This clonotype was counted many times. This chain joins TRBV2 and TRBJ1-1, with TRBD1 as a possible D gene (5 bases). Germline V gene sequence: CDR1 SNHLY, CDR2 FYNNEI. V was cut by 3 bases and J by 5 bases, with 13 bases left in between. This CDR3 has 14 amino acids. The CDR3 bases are TGTGCCAGCAGTGAGTTGCAGGGAGGTACTGAAGCTTTCTTT. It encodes CASSELQGGTEAFF.

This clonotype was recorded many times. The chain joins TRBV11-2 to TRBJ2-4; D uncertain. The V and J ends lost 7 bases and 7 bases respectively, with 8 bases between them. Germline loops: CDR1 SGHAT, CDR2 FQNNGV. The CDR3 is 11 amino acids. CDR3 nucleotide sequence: TGTGCCAGCACCCACAACAACATTCAGTACTTC. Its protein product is CASTHNNIQYF.

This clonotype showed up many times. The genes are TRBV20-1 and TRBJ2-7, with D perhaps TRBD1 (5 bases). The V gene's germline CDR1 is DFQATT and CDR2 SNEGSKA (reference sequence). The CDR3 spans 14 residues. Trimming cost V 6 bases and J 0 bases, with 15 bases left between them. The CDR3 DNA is TGCAGTGCAATGACAGTGGTTAGCTCCTACGAGCAGTACTTC. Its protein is CSAMTVVSSYEQYF.

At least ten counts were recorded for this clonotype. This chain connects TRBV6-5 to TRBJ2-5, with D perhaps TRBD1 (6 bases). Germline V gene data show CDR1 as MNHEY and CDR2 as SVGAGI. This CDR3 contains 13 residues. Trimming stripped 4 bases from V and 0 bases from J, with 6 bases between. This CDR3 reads CASSSGDQETQYF. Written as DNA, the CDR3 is TGTGCCAGCAGTTCAGGGGACCAAGAGACCCAGTACTTC.

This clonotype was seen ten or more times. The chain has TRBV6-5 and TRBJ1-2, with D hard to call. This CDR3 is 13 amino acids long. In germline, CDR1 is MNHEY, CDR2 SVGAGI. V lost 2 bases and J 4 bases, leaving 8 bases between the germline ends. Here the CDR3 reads CASSYKDLYGYTF. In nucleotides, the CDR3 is TGTGCCAGCAGTTACAAGGACCTCTATGGCTACACCTTC.

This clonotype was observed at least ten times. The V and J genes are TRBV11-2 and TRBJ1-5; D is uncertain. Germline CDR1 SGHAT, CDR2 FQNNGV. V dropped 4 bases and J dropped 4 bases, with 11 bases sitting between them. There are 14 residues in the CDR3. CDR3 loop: CASSYAFRNQPQHF. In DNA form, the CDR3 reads TGTGCCAGCAGCTACGCCTTCCGAAATCAGCCCCAGCATTTT.

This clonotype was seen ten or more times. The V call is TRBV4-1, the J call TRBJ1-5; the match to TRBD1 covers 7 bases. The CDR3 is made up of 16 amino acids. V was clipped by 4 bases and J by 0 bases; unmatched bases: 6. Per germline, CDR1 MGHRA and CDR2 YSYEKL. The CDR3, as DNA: TGCGCCAGCAGCCCGGGACAGATGGTTAGCAATCAGCCCCAGCATTTT. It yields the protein CASSPGQMVSNQPQHF.

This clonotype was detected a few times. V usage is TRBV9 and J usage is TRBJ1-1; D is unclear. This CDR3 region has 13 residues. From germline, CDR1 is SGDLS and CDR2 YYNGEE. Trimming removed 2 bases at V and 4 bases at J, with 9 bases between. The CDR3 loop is CASSVLGSTEAFF. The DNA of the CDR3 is TGTGCCAGCAGCGTGCTGGGGTCCACTGAAGCTTTCTTT.

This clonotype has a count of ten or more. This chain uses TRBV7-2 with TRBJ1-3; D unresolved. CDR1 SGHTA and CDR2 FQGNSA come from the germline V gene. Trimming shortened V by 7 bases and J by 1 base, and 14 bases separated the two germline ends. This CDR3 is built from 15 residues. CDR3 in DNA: TGTGCCAGCACCGTCGCCGGGTGGTCTGGAAACACCATATATTTT. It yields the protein CASTVAGWSGNTIYF.

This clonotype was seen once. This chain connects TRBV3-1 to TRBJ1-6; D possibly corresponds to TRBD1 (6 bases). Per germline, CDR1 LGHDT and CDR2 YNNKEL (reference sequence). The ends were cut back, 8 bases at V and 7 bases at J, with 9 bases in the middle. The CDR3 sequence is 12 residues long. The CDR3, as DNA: TGTGCCAGCCACAGGGAGAATTCACCCCTCCACTTT. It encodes CASHRENSPLHF.

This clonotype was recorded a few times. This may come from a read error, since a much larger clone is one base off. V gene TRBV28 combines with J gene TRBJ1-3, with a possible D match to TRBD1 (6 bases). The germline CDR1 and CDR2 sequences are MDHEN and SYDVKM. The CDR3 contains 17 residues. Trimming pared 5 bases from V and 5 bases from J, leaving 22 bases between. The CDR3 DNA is TGTGCCAGCAGTCCCCCGACAGGAGGCGTTTCTAGAAACACCATATATTTT. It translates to CASSPPTGGVSRNTIYF.

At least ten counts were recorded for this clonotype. The CDR3 protein is CASSTRAVRTQPQYF. CDR3 coding DNA: TGTGCCAGCAGTACCCGGGCGGTACGAACCCAGCCGCAGTACTTC. The chain carries TRBV6-1 and TRBJ2-7; no clear D gene. CDR3 length: 15 amino acids. Germline loops: CDR1 MNHNS, CDR2 SASEGT. V lost 5 bases, J lost 9 bases, and 23 bases lay in between.

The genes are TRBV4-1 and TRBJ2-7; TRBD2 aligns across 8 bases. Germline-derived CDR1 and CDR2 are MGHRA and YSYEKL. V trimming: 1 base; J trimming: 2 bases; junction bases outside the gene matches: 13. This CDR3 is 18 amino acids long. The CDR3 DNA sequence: TGCGCCAGCAGCCAAGGGAGGTTCGGGGGGGGCCGTACCTACGAGCAGTACTTC. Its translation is CASSQGRFGGGRTYEQYF.

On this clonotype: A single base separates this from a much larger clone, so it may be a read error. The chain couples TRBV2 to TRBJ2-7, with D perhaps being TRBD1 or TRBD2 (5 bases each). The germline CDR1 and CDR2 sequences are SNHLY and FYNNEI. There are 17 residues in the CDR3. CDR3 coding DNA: TGTGCCAGCAGAGTGGGACGAAACGTAGGGGTGGCTCGCGAGCCGTACTTC. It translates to CASRVGRNVGVAREPYF.

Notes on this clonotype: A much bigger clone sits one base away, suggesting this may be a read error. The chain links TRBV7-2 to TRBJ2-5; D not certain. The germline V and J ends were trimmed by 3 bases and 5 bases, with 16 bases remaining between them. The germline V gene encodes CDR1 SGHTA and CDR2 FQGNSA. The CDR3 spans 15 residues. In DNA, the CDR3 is TGTGCCAGCAGCTTTCTAGGAACCCTTCATGAGACCCAGTACTTC. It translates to CASSFLGTLHETQYF.

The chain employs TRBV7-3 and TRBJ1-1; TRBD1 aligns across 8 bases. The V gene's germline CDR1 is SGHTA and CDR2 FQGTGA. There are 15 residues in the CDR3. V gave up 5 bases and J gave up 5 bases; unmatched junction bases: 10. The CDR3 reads CASSPRTGQGTEAFF. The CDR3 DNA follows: TGTGCCAGCAGCCCTCGGACAGGGCAGGGGACTGAAGCTTTCTTT.

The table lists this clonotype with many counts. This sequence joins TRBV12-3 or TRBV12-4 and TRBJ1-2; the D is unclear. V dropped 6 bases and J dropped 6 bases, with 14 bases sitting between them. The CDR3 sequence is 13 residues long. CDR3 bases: TGTGCCAGCAGCAAGGACGGGCCTAATGGCTACACCTTC. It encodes CASSKDGPNGYTF.

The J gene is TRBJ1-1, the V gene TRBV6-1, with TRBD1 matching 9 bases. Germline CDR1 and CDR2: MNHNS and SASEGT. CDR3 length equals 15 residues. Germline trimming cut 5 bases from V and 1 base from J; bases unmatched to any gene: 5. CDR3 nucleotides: TGTGCCAGCAGTCCCGGGGGACAGGGGAACACTGAAGCTTTCTTT. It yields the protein CASSPGGQGNTEAFF.

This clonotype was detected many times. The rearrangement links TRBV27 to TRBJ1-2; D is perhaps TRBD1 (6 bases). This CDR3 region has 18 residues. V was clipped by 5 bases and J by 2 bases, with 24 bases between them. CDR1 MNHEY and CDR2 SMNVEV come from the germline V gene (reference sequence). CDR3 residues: CASSPSFPGHMTNYGYTF. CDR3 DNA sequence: TGTGCCAGCAGTCCCTCTTTTCCGGGACACATGACCAACTATGGCTACACCTTC.

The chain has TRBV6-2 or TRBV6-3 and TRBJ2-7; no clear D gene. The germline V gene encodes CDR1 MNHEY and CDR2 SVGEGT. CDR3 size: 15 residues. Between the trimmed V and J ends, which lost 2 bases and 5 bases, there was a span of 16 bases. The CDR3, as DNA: TGTGCCAGCAGTTACCCCTTCTGGAGTAGAGACGAGCAGTACTTC. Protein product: CASSYPFWSRDEQYF.

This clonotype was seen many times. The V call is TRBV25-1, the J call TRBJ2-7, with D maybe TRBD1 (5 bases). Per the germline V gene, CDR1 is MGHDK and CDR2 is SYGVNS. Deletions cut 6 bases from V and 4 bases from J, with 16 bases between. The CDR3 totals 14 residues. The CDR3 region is CASSSRQPLYEQYF. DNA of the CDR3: TGTGCCAGCAGCTCTAGACAGCCTCTGTACGAGCAGTACTTC.

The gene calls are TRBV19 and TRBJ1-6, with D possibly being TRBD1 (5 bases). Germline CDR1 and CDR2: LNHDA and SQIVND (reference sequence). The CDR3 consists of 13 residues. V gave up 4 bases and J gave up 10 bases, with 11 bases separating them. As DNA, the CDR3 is TGTGCCAGTAGTACCAAGGGGAAATCACCCCTCCACTTT. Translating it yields CASSTKGKSPLHF.

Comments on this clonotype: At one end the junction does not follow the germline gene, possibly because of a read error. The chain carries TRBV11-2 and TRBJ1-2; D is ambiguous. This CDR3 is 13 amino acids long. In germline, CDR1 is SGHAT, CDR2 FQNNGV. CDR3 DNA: TGTGCCAGCAGCTTAGTGTCGGGGTATGGCTACAGCTTC. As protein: CASSLVSGYGYSF.

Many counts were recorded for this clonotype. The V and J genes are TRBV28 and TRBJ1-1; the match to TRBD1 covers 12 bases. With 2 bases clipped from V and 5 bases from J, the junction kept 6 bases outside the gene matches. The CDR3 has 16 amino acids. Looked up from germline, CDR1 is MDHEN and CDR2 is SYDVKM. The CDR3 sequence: CASSLPGTGGLTEAFF. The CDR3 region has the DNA TGTGCCAGCAGTTTACCCGGGACAGGGGGCTTGACTGAAGCTTTCTTT.